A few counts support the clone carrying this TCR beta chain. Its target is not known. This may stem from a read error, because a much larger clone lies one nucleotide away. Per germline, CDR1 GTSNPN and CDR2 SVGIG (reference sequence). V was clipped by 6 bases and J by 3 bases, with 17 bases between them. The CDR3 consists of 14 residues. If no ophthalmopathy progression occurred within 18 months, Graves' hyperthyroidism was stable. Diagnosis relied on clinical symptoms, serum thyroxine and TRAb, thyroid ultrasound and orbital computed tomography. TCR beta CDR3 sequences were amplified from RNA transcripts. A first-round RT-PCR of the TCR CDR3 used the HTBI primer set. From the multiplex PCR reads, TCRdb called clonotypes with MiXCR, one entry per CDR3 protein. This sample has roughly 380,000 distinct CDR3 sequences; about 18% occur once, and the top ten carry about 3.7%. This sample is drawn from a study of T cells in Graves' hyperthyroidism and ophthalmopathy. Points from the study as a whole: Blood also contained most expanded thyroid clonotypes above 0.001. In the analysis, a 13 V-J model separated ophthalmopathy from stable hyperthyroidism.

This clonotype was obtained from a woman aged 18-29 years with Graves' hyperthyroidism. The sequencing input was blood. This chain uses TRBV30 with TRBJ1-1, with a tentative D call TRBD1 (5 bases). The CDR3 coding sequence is TGTGCCTGCGGGACCTCTAAAGGTCACACTGAAGCTTTCTTT. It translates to CACGTSKGHTEAFF.